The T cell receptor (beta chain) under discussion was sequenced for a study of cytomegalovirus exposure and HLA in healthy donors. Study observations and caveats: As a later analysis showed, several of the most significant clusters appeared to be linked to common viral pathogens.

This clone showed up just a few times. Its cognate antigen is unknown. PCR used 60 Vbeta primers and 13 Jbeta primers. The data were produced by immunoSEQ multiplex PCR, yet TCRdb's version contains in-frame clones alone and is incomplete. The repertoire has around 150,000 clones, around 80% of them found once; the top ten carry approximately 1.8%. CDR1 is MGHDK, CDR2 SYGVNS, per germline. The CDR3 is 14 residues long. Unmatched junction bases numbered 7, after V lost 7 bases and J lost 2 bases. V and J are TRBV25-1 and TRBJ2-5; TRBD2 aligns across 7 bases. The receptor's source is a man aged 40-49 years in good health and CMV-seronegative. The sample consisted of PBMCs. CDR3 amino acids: CASMVAGAQETQYF. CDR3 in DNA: TGTGCCAGCATGGTGGCGGGAGCTCAAGAGACCCAGTACTTC.